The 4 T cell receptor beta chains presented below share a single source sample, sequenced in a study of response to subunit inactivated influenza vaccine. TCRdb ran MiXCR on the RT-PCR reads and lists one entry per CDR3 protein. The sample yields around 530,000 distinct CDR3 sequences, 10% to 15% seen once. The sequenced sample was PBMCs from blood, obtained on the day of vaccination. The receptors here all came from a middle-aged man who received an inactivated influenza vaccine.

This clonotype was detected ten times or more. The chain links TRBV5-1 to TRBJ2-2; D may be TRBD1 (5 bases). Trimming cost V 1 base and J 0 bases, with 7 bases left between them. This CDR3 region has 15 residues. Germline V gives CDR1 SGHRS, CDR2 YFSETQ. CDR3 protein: CASSLTGANTGELFF. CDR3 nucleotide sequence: TGCGCCAGCAGCTTGACAGGAGCGAACACCGGGGAGCTGTTTTTT.

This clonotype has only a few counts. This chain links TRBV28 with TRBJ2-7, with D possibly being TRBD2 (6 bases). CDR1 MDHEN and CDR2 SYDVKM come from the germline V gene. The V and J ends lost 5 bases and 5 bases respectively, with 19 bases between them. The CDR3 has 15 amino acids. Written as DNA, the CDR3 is TGTGCCAGCAGTATCCCTCTGGTAGCGGCCAACGAGCAGTACTTC. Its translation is CASSIPLVAANEQYF.

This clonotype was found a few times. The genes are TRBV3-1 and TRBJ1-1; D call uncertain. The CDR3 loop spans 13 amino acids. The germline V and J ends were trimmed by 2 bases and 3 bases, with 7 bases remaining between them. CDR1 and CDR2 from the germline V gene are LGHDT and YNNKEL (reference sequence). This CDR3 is CASSQRTDTEAFF. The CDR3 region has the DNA TGTGCCAGCAGCCAACGCACCGACACTGAAGCTTTCTTT.

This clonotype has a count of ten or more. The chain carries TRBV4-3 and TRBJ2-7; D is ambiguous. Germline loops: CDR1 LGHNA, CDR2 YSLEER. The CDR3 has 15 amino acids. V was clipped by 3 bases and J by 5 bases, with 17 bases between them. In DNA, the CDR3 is TGCGCCAGCAGCCATGGCGCAGAGTTATATAACGAGCAGTACTTC. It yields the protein CASSHGAELYNEQYF.